A few counts support the clone carrying this TCR beta chain. Antigen specificity is unknown. The sample is drawn from a study of regulatory T cells in long-lasting Graves disease. Whole-study context: Over 5 years of antithyroid drugs plus positive TSH receptor antibodies defined persistent Graves' disease.

Researchers made TCR beta libraries by using iRepertoire HTBI primers and running Arm-PCR on CDR3 regions. TCRdb re-analysed the multiplex PCR reads in MiXCR, keeping a single row per CDR3 protein. Among over 450,000 distinct CDR3 sequences, 20% to 25% were seen once, and the ten largest hold 7% to 9%. The study, taken as a whole, reports: Possibly, accuracy suffered from the small sample size. There was favoring of TRBV28, TRBJ1-2 and TRBJ2-5 in persistent disease.

Trimming pared 1 base from V and 7 bases from J, leaving 11 bases between. Germline CDR1 is SNHLY and CDR2 is FYNNEI. The CDR3 is 13 amino acids. The time point was: persistent/refractory GD, antithyroid drugs over 5 years with positive TRAb. There was RNA extracted from PBMCs, and the TCR library was made from it. Specimen: peripheral blood mononuclear cells (PBMCs), collected when the disease was refractory, from a patient treated with antithyroid drugs. This receptor was obtained from a female donor with Graves disease. The chain carries TRBV2 and TRBJ2-7, with D unresolved. The CDR3 is CASSEGTRLEQYF. DNA of the CDR3: TGTGCCAGCAGTGAAGGCACCCGGTTGGAGCAGTACTTC.